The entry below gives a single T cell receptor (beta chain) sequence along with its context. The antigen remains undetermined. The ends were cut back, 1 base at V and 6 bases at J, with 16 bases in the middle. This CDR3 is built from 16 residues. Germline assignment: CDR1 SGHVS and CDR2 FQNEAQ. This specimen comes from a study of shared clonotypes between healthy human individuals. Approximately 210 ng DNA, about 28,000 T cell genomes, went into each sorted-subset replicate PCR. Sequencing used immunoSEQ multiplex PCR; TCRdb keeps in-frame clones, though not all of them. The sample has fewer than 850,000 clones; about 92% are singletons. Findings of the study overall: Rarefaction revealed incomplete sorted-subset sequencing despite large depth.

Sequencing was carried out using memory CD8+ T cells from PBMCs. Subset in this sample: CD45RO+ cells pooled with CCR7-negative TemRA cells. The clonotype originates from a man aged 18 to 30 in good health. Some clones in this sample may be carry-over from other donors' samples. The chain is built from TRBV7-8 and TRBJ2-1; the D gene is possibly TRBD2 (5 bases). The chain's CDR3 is CASSLVGSVRGNEQFF. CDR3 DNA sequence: TGTGCCAGCAGCTTAGTGGGCTCGGTCCGGGGCAATGAGCAGTTCTTC.